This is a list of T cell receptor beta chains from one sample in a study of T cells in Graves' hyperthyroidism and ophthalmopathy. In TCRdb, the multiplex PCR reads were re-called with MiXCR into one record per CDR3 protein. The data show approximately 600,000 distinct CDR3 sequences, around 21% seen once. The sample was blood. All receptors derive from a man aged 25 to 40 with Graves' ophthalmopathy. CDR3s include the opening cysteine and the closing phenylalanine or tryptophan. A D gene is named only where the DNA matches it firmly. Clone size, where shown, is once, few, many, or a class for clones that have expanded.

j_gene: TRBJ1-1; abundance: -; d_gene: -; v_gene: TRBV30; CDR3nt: TGTGCCTGGAACGAGGGTACGGGGGCTAACACTGAAGCTTTCTTT; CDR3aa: CAWNEGTGANTEAFF
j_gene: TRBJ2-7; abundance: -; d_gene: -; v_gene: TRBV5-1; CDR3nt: TGCGCCAGCAGCGTGACGACGGCTAAGGGCGGTGAGCAGTACTTC; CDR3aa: CASSVTTAKGGEQYF
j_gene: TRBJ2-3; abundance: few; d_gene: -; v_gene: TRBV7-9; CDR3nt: TGTGCCAGCAGCTTCGCCGGGGGCGCCACAGATACGCAGTATTTT; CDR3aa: CASSFAGGATDTQYF
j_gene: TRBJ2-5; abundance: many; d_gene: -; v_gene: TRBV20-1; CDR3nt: TGCAGTGCTAGAGCGTCAAGACTTCAAGAGACCCAGTACTTC; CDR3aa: CSARASRLQETQYF
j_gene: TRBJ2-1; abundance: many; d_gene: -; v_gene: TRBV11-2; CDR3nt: TGTGCCAGCAGCTTCTCCGGCGATGAGCAGTTCTTC; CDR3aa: CASSFSGDEQFF
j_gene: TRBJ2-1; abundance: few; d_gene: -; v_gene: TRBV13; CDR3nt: TGTGCCAGCAGTGATAGTATGAACAATGAGCAGTTCTTC; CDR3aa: CASSDSMNNEQFF
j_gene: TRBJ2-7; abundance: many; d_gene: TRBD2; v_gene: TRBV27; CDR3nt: TGTGCCAGCAGTCACGGGACTAGGGGCCACGAGCAGTACTTC; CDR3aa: CASSHGTRGHEQYF
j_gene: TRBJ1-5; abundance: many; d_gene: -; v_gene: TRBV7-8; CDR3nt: TGTGCCAGCAGCTCCGACGCGGGGCCCCAGCATTTT; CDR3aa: CASSSDAGPQHF
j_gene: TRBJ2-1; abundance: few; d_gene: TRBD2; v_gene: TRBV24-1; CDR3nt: TGTGCCACCAGTGATTCCGGACTAGCGGGTCAGAATGAGCAGTTCTTC; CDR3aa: CATSDSGLAGQNEQFF
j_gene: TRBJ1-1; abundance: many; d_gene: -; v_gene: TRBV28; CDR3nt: TGTGCCAGCAGTAGGTCGAGGACGGGGTTAAGGAACACTGAAGCTTTCTTT; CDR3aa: CASSRSRTGLRNTEAFF
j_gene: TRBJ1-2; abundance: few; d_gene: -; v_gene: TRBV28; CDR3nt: TGTGCCAGCACCACAGGGAACAACTATGGCTACACCTTC; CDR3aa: CASTTGNNYGYTF
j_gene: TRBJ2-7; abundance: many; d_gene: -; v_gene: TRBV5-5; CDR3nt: TGTGCCAGCAGCTTGGTAGGGAACGAGCAGTACTTC; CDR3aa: CASSLVGNEQYF
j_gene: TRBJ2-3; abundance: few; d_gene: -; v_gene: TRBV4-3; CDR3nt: TGCGCCAGCAGCCGAGATCCCGGACCTGACACAGATACGCAGTATTTT; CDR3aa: CASSRDPGPDTDTQYF
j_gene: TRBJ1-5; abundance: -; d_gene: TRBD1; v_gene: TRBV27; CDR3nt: TGTGCCAGCGGCCCCCTCGGAGGGGGCGTTCAGCCCCAGCATTTT; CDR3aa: CASGPLGGGVQPQHF
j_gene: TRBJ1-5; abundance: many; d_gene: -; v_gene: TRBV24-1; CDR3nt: TGTGCCACCAGTGCCACAGGTGCCGGTTCGCAGCCCCAGCATTTT; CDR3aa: CATSATGAGSQPQHF
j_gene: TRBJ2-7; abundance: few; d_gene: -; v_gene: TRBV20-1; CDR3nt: TGCAGTGCTAGAGATCTAGGGCCGGGGTACGAGCAGTACTTC; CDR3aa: CSARDLGPGYEQYF
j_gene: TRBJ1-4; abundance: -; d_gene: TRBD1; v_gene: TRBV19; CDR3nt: TGTGCCAGTAGTACCCCGGACAGGGCCCTTGCAACTAATGAAAAACTGTTTTTT; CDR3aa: CASSTPDRALATNEKLFF
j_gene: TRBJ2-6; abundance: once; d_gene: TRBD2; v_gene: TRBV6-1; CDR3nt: TGTGCCAGCCGCGGACTAGCGGGAAACTCTGGGGCCAACGTCCTGACTTTC; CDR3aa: CASRGLAGNSGANVLTF
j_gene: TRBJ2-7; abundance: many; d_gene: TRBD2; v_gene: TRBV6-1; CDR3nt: TGTGCCAGCAGTGAAGGCGGCGGGGGGACCTACGAGCAGTACTTC; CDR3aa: CASSEGGGGTYEQYF
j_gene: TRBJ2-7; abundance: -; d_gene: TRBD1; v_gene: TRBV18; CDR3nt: TGTGCCAGCTCACCCCGTCTCGGGGGACAGGGGGCCTACGAGCAGTACTTC; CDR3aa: CASSPRLGGQGAYEQYF
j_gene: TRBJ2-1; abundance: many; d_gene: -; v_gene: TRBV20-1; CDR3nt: TGCAGTGCTAGAGATCGGGAGTTCTACAATGAGCAGTTCTTC; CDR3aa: CSARDREFYNEQFF
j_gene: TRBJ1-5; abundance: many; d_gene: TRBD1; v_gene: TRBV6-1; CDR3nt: TGTGCCAGCAGTGTTAACGACAGGGGGTTTCGAAATCAGCCCCAGCATTTT; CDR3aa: CASSVNDRGFRNQPQHF
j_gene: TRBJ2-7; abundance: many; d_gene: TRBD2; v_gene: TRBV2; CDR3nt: TGTGCCAGCAGTGAACCAGCGGGAGAGAGCTCCTACGAGCAGTACTTC; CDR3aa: CASSEPAGESSYEQYF
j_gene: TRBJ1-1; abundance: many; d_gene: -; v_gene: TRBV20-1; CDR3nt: TGCAGTGCTAGGCCTGGTATGAACACTGAAGCTTTCTTT; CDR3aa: CSARPGMNTEAFF
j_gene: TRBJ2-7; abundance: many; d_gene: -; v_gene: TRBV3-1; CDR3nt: TGTGCCAGCAGCCAAGCGGGACTCGCCTACGAGCAGTACTTC; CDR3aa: CASSQAGLAYEQYF
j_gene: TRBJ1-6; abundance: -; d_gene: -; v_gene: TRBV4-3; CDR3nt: TGCGCCAGCAGCCAAGGGGGGGCCGCCTATAATTCACCCCTCCACTTT; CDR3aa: CASSQGGAAYNSPLHF
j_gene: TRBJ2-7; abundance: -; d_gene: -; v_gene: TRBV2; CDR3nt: TGTGCCAGCAGCGACAGGCTTACCTACGAGCAGTACTTC; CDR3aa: CASSDRLTYEQYF
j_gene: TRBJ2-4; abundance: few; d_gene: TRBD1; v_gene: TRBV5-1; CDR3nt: TGCGCCAGCAGCTTGTTCCCAGGACAGGGGGAGGACAAAAACATTCAGTACTTC; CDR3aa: CASSLFPGQGEDKNIQYF
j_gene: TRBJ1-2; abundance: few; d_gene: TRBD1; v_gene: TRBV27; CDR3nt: TGTGCCAGCAGTAAAGGGACAGCGCATGGCTACACCTTC; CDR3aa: CASSKGTAHGYTF
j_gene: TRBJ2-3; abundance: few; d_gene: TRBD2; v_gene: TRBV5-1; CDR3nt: TGCGCCAGCAGCTCCAGGGACTACACAGATACGCAGTATTTT; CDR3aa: CASSSRDYTDTQYF
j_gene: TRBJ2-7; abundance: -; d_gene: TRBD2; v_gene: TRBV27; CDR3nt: TGTGCCAGCATCACGACTAGCGGGGCGACCTACGAGCGGTACTTC; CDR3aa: CASITTSGATYERYF
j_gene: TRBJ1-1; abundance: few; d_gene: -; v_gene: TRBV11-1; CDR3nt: TGTGCCAGCAGTCCCCGGACGGTTTTGAACACTGAAGCTTTCTTT; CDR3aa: CASSPRTVLNTEAFF
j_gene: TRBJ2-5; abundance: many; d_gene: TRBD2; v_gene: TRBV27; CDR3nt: TGTGCCAGCGCTAGCGGGAGGTTGGGAGAGACCCAGTACTTC; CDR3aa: CASASGRLGETQYF
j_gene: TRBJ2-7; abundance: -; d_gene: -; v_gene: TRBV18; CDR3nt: TGTGCCAGCTCACCACCGGATCAGGCGGTCAGGGTGCAGTACTTC; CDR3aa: CASSPPDQAVRVQYF
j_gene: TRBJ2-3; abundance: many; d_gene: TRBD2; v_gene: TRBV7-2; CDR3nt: TGTGCCAGCAGCTTAGTCCCCCCTAGCGGGGGCACAGATACGCAGTATTTT; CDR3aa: CASSLVPPSGGTDTQYF
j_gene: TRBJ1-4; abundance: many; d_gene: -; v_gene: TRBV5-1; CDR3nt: TGCGCCAGCAGCCCCGGGCAGAAGAGAGAAAAACTGTTTTTT; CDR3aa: CASSPGQKREKLFF
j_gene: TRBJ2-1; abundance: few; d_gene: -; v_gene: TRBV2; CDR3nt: TGTGCCAGCAGTGTTCGACTTTCCTACAATGAGCAGTTCTTC; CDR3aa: CASSVRLSYNEQFF
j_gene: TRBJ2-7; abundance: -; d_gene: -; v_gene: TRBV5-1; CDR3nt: TGCGCCAGCAGCTTGGGGCAGGTGAGGGCCTACGAGCAGTACTTC; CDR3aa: CASSLGQVRAYEQYF
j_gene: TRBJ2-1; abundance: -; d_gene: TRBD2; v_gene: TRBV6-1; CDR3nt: TGTGCCAGCAGTGAGAAGGGTGGGGTGACTAGCGGGAAATACTACTCCTACAATGAGCAGTTCTTC; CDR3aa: CASSEKGGVTSGKYYSYNEQFF
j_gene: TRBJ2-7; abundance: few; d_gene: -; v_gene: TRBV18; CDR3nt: TGTGCCAGCTCACCACCCGCAGACTACGAGCAGTACTTC; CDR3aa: CASSPPADYEQYF
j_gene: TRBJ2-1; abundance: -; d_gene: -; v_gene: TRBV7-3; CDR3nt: TGTGCCAGCAGCTTAGGGGCGACTGAGCAGTTCTTC; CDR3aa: CASSLGATEQFF
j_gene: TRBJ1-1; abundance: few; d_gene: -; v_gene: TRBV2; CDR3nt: TGTGCCAGCAGGGTTTATGGGAACACTGAAGCTTTCTTT; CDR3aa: CASRVYGNTEAFF
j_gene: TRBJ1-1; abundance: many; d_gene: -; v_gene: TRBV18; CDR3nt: TGTGCCAGCTCACCAAGTGCGTACACTGAAGCTTTCTTT; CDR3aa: CASSPSAYTEAFF
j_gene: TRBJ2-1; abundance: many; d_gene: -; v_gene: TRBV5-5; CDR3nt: TGTGCCAGCAGCCATGGGGACCTCTCCTACAATGAGCAGTTCTTC; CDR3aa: CASSHGDLSYNEQFF
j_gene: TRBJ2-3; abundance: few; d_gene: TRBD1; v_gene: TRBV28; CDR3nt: TGTGCCAGCAGTCCACGGGACAGGCGCCTCACAGATACGCAGTATTTT; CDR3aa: CASSPRDRRLTDTQYF
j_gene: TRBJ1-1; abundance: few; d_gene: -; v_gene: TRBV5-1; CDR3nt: TGCGCCAGCAGCTTGGCTGCCCCAGGGGTCACTGAAGCTTTCTTT; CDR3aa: CASSLAAPGVTEAFF
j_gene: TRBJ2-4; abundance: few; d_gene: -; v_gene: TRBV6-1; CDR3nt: TGTGCCAGCAGTGAAAATGTGTTAGGGGGGCGAGCCAAAAACATTCAGTACTTC; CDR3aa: CASSENVLGGRAKNIQYF
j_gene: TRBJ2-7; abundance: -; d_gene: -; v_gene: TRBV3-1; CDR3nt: TGTGCCAGCAGCCTAAACAGGGACTCCTACGAGCAGTACTTC; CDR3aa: CASSLNRDSYEQYF
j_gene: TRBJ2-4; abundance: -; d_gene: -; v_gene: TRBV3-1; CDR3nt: TGTGCCAGCAGCCAAGGAAGTTTAGCCAAAAACATTCAGTACTTC; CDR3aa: CASSQGSLAKNIQYF